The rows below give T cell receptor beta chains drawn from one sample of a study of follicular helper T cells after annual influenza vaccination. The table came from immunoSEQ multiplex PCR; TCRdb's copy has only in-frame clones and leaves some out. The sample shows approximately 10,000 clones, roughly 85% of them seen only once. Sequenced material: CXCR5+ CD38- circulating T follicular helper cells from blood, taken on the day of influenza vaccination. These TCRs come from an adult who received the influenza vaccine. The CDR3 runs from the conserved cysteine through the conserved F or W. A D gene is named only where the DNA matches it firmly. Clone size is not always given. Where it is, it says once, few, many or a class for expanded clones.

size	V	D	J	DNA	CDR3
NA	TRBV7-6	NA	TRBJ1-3	TGTGCCTCCTCCTTAGGGGCACGCGCAGTTGGAAACACCATATATTTT	CASSLGARAVGNTIYF
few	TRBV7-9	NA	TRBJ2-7	TGTGCCAGCAGCTTAGCGGGGGGTTCCTACGAGCAGTACTTC	CASSLAGGSYEQYF
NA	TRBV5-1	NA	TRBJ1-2	TGCGCCAGCAGCCCGGAACTAGGGCATGGTGGCTACACCTTC	CASSPELGHGGYTF
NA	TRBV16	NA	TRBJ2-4	TGTGCCAGCAGCCAAATTGAGGGCGGGAAGAACATTCAGTACTTC	CASSQIEGGKNIQYF
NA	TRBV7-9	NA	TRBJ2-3	TGTGCCAGCAGCTTAGCGCGTGGTGTTAGCACAGATACGCAGTATTTT	CASSLARGVSTDTQYF
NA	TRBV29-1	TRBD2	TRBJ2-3	TGCAGCGTTGGGGGGACTAGCGGGATGGGGCCAGATACGCAGTATTTT	CSVGGTSGMGPDTQYF
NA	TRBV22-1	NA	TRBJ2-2	TGTGCCAGCAGTTTAGGGACAGGGTTTACCGGGGAGCTGTTTTTT	CASSLGTGFTGELFF
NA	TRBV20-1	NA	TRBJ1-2	TGCAGTGCTAGTAAGGGGGATGGCTACACCTTC	CSASKGDGYTF
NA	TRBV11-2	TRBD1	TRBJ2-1	TGTGCCAGCAGCCCAACCCGACAGGGCCACAATGAGCAGTTCTTC	CASSPTRQGHNEQFF
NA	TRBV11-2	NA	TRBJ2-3	TGTGCCAGCAGCGCCCTGGCCAGGGGGGGATCCACAGATACGCAGTATTTT	CASSALARGGSTDTQYF
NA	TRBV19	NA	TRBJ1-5	TGTGCCAGTAGTAATAGACAGCGCAATCAGCCCCAGCATTTT	CASSNRQRNQPQHF
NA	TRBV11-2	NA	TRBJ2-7	TGTGCCAGCAGCGTGCAGGGTATTGGCGAGCAGTACTTC	CASSVQGIGEQYF
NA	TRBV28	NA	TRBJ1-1	TGTGCCAGCTGGGGGAACACTGAAGCTTTCTTT	CASWGNTEAFF
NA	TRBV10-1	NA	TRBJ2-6	TGCGCCAGCAGTAGGGGCGAGGGAGCCAACGTCCTGACTTTC	CASSRGEGANVLTF
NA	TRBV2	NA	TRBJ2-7	TGTGCCAGCAGTGATAACACACCTCCCTACGAGCAGTACTTC	CASSDNTPPYEQYF
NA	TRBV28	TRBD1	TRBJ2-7	TGTGCCAGCAGTTTCGGAACAGGGGGCGCTACCTACGAGCAGTACTTC	CASSFGTGGATYEQYF
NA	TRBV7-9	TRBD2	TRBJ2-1	TGTGCCAGCACTACCGGAGGCGGGACTAGCGGCTACAATGAGCAGTTCTTC	CASTTGGGTSGYNEQFF
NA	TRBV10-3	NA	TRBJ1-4	TGTGCCATCAGTGACAGGGGAGGCGCTAATGAAAAACTGTTTTTT	CAISDRGGANEKLFF
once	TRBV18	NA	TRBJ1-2	TGTGCCAGCTCGTCACAGACCTATGGCTACACCTTC	CASSSQTYGYTF
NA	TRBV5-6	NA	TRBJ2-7	TGTGCCAGCAGCTTGGTAGGATCCGAGCAGTACTTC	CASSLVGSEQYF
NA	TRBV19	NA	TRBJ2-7	TGTGCCAGTAGTATAGGAGTACAGTCCTACGAGCAGTACTTC	CASSIGVQSYEQYF
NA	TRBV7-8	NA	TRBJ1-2	TGTGCCAGCAGATCAATCTCGAAGGCAGGCCATAGTGGCTACACCTTC	CASRSISKAGHSGYTF
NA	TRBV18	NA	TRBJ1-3	TGTGCCAGCTCACCGCAGGACGGGAGCTCTGGAAACACCATATATTTT	CASSPQDGSSGNTIYF
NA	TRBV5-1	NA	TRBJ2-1	TGCGCCAGCAGCCGGGGGACAGACCCCTACAATGAGCAGTTCTTC	CASSRGTDPYNEQFF
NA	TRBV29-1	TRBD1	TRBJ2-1	TGCAGCGTTGTAGGACAGGTCTACAATGAGCAGTTCTTC	CSVVGQVYNEQFF
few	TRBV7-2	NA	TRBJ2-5	TGTGCCAGCAGCTTAACCGAGACCCAGTACTTC	CASSLTETQYF
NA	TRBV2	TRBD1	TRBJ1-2	TGTGCCAGCAGTGCGACAGGGGTTTATGGCTACACCTTC	CASSATGVYGYTF
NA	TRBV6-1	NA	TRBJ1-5	TGTGCCAGCAATTTACAGGGTACGAATCAGCCCCAGCATTTT	CASNLQGTNQPQHF
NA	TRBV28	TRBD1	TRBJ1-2	TGTGCCAGCAGTACAGGGGTGGATGGCTACACCTTC	CASSTGVDGYTF
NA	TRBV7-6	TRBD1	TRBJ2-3	TGTGCCAGCAGACTGGGACAGGCAGGCACAGATACGCAGTATTTT	CASRLGQAGTDTQYF
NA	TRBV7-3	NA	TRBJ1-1	TGTGCCAGCAGCTTAAAACAGAACACTGAAGCTTTCTTT	CASSLKQNTEAFF
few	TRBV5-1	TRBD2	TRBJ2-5	TGCGCCAGCAGCTTGGGTCTAGCGGGAGGGGAGACCCAGTACTTC	CASSLGLAGGETQYF
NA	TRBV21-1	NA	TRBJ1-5	TGTGCCAGCAGCAAATCGTGGGGGGCGGATTTT	CASSKSWGADF
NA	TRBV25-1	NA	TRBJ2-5	TGTGCCAGCAGTCAACCGGGTCGGGAGACCCAGTACTTC	CASSQPGRETQYF
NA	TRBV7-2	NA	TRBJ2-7	TGTGCCAGCAGCCTAGAGGCGGGGACCTACGAGCAGTACTTC	CASSLEAGTYEQYF
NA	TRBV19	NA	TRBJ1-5	TGTGCCAGTAGATCAAAAGGGCCGGATCAGCCCCAGCATTTT	CASRSKGPDQPQHF
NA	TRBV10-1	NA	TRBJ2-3	TGCGCCAGCAGCCAGGCTAGAATGGGCACAGATACGCAGTATTTT	CASSQARMGTDTQYF
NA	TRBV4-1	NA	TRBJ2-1	TGCGCCAGCAGCCAAGATCGAGTTCGTTCGCAGTTCTTC	CASSQDRVRSQFF
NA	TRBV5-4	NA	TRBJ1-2	TGTGCCAGCAGCTCTGGGACATCGATAAACTATGGCTACACCTTC	CASSSGTSINYGYTF
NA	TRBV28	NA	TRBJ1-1	TGTGCCAGCACCCTAGGGGGGCTGGCGAACACTGAAGCTTTCTTT	CASTLGGLANTEAFF
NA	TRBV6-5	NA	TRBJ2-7	TGTGCCAGCAGCCTACAGGGAAGCTACGAGCAGTACTTC	CASSLQGSYEQYF
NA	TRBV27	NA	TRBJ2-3	TGTGCCAGCAGTTTAGGGACTGTGGGGGATACGCAGTATTTT	CASSLGTVGDTQYF
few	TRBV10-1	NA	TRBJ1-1	TGCGCCACCCGCCGGGAGACTGAAGCTTTCTTT	CATRRETEAFF
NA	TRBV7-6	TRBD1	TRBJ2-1	TGTGCCAGCAGCTATCAACAGGGGGACAATGAGCAGTTCTTC	CASSYQQGDNEQFF
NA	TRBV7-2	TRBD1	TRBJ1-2	TGTGCCAGCACCCTGGACAGGGGCGGTGGCTACACCTTC	CASTLDRGGGYTF
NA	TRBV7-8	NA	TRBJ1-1	TGTGCCAGCAGCTTAGCGCAAACTGAAGCTTTCTTT	CASSLAQTEAFF
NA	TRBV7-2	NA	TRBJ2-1	TGTGCCAGCAGCTCCCCTAGGAGTAGCGGACACAATGAGCAGTTCTTC	CASSSPRSSGHNEQFF
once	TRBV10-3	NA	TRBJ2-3	TGTGCCATCAGTGACCGTGGCGGAACAGATACGCAGTATTTT	CAISDRGGTDTQYF
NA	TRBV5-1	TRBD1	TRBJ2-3	TGCGCCAGCAGCTGGACAGGGACAGATACGCAGTATTTT	CASSWTGTDTQYF
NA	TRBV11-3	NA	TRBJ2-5	TGTGCCAGCAGCCGACAGTACCAAGAGACCCAGTACTTC	CASSRQYQETQYF
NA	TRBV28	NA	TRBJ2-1	TGTGCCAGCAGTTTTGTCGGGAGTTACAATGAGCAGTTCTTC	CASSFVGSYNEQFF
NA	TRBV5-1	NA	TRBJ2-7	TGCGCCAGCAGATCGCTAGCGCTGGGGGAGCAGTACTTC	CASRSLALGEQYF
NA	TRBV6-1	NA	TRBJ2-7	TGTGCCAGCAGTGAAGCGCTTCTCTCCTACGAGCAGTACTTC	CASSEALLSYEQYF
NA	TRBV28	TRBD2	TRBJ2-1	TGTGCCAGCAGCCCTTGGACTAGCGGGGGGGCTTATGAGCAGTTCTTC	CASSPWTSGGAYEQFF